This paragraph covers one TCR beta chain sequence. Other DNA sequences in the same sample also yield this CDR3. These data are taken from a study of OX40 agonist ivuxolimab in advanced cancers. Study-wide background: All patients had ivuxolimab intravenously every 2 weeks at 0.01 to 10 mg/kg.

Patients had blood sampled at baseline and again on cycle 4 day 1 and cycle 7 day 1. The V and J ends lost 1 base and 7 bases, in that order; junction bases with no gene match: 3. Germline lookup yields CDR1 SGHAT and CDR2 FQNNGV. CDR3 length: 13 amino acids. The assay was immunoSEQ multiplex PCR, and TCRdb's table has in-frame clones only and misses some. The repertoire consists of approximately 80,000 clones, with around 85% occurring once and the leading ten covering less than 4.5%. This chain joins TRBV11-2 and TRBJ1-2; 7 nucleotides agree with TRBD1. The origin of this receptor is an adult with an advanced solid tumor such as melanoma, head and neck, liver or kidney cancer. The sequenced sample was CD4+ or CD8+ T cells sorted from blood, obtained in a trial of the OX40 agonist ivuxolimab. The CDR3 sequence is CASSLGQGGGYTF. CDR3 nucleotides: TGTGCCAGCAGCTTAGGACAGGGTGGTGGCTACACCTTC.